This T cell receptor beta chain is from a study of T cell responses to AZD1222 COVID-19 vaccine. The germline V and J ends were trimmed by 5 bases and 5 bases, with 12 bases remaining between them. CDR1 SGHTA and CDR2 FQGNSA come from the germline V gene. The CDR3 has 14 amino acids. As concerns this clone: Its antigen is unknown.

Libraries were prepared by immunoSEQ multiplex PCR; TCRdb keeps only in-frame clonotypes and omits some of them. The sample consists of 70,000 to 85,000 clones, roughly four fifths of them appearing once. Overall study results and limits: After two AZD1222 doses, spike-specific TCR breadth and depth rose versus day 0. Only 5 or 6 AZD1222 recipients tested seropositive at baseline.

The TCR originated in an adult in good health. The genes are TRBV7-2 and TRBJ1-4; TRBD1 might be the D (5 bases). Sample: peripheral blood, taken on day 0 of AZD1222 vaccination. The DNA of the CDR3 is TGTGCCAGCAGCCGGGGGTCCCGAAATGAAAAACTGTTTTTT. Its translation: CASSRGSRNEKLFF. Using reference TRBV7-2 and TRBJ1-4 for the parts outside the CDR3, the full variable domain is GAGVSQSPSNKVTEKGKDVELRCDPISGHTALYWYRQSLGQGLEFLIYFQGNSAPDKSGLPSDRFSAERTGGSVSTLTIQRTQQEDSAVYLCASSRGSRNEKLFFGSGTQLSVL.